This T cell receptor (beta chain) was captured by sequencing in a study of CD8 T cells in ankylosing spondylitis. Whole-study findings and limits: Within ankylosing spondylitis blood, a TCR beta motif made up of under 10 highly homologous variants appeared to be characteristic.

TCRdb re-derived calls from the 5' RACE reads in MiXCR, one entry per CDR3 protein. Altogether around 430,000 distinct CDR3 sequences are present, about a sixth being singletons, with the ten largest covering approximately 1%. In regard to this clonotype: Its cognate antigen is unknown.

Germline lookup yields CDR1 SEHNR and CDR2 FQNEAQ (reference sequence). The CDR3 is 16 amino acids. The V and J ends lost 1 base and 3 bases, in that order; junction bases with no gene match: 3. This TCR derives from a male donor with ankylosing spondylitis. The gene calls are TRBV7-9 and TRBJ2-5; 12 bases are a match to TRBD2. What was sequenced was blood, either unsorted or a sorted T cell fraction (not recorded which). CDR3 sequence: CASSLVRTSGKETQYF. Here the CDR3 DNA reads TGTGCCAGCAGCTTAGTCCGGACTAGCGGGAAAGAGACCCAGTACTTC.